These T cell receptor beta chains were read from a single sample in a study of CD4 T cells in relation to SARS-CoV-2 and coronaviruses. Their specific antigens are unknown. Only in-frame clones appear in the TCRdb table, and some are missing; sequencing was by immunoSEQ multiplex PCR. The sample yields 20,000 or so clones, around three quarters seen once. The specimen was CD4+ T cells from PBMCs, cultured in vitro. The receptors shown here come from a human donor in good health. CDR3s include the opening cysteine and the closing phenylalanine or tryptophan. The D gene is left open where the match is weak. The listing skips clone size in some rows; elsewhere it reads once, few, many or a size class.

d_gene	j_gene	abundance	v_gene	CDR3aa	CDR3nt
.	TRBJ2-5	.	TRBV19	CASSMVGRLETQYF	TGTGCCAGTAGTATGGTGGGGAGGTTGGAGACCCAGTACTTC
TRBD2	TRBJ2-1	.	TRBV5-8	CASSFSGDSYNEQFF	TGTGCCAGCAGCTTTAGCGGGGACTCCTACAATGAGCAGTTCTTC
.	TRBJ2-1	.	TRBV7-6	CASSLGAVSYNEQFF	TGTGCCAGCAGCTTAGGAGCGGTCTCCTACAATGAGCAGTTCTTC
TRBD1	TRBJ2-2	.	TRBV10-3	CAISGLQGANTGELFF	TGTGCCATCTCAGGTCTCCAGGGGGCGAACACCGGGGAGCTGTTTTTT
TRBD2	TRBJ2-3	.	TRBV30	CAWRREGRDTQYF	TGTGCCTGGAGAAGGGAGGGCCGTGATACGCAGTATTTT
.	TRBJ1-3	.	TRBV30	CACALAAGNTIYF	TGTGCCTGCGCCCTCGCGGCTGGAAACACCATATATTTT
.	TRBJ2-7	.	TRBV6-5	CASRGGAGVKDEQYF	TGTGCCAGCAGGGGGGGGGCGGGAGTGAAGGACGAGCAGTACTTC
TRBD1	TRBJ2-7	.	TRBV7-9	CASSLVETGGSYEQYF	TGTGCCAGCAGCTTAGTCGAGACAGGGGGTTCCTACGAGCAGTACTTC
.	TRBJ1-2	.	TRBV6-2/TRBV6-3	CASSYSDSDYGHTF	TGTGCCAGCAGTTACTCGGACAGCGACTATGGCCACACCTTC
TRBD2	TRBJ2-3	once	TRBV9	CASSPTSGSADTQYF	TGTGCCAGCAGCCCTACTAGCGGGAGTGCGGATACGCAGTATTTT
.	TRBJ2-5	.	TRBV19	CASSYQSSARETQYF	TGTGCCAGTAGTTATCAGTCCTCAGCAAGGGAGACCCAGTACTTC
TRBD1	TRBJ2-7	.	TRBV4-1	CASSQDAWDRVHF	TGCGCCAGCAGCCAAGATGCATGGGACAGGGTACACTTC
TRBD2	TRBJ2-7	.	TRBV7-2	CASTRRGLASSSYEQYF	TGTGCCAGCACAAGAAGGGGACTAGCGTCAAGCTCCTACGAGCAGTACTTC
TRBD2	TRBJ2-7	few	TRBV4-3	CASSQIGLAGAEQYF	TGCGCCAGCAGCCAAATTGGACTAGCGGGAGCAGAGCAGTACTTC
.	TRBJ2-2	.	TRBV5-1	CASSPDREGNTGELFF	TGCGCCAGCAGCCCGGACAGAGAAGGGAACACCGGGGAGCTGTTTTTT
TRBD1	TRBJ1-2	.	TRBV10-3	CAIRWEPGQEAGYTF	TGTGCCATCAGATGGGAGCCGGGACAGGAGGCTGGCTACACCTTC
TRBD1	TRBJ1-2	.	TRBV9	CASSAWTGRSNYGYTF	TGTGCCAGCAGCGCATGGACAGGGAGGTCTAACTATGGCTACACCTTC
.	TRBJ2-7	.	TRBV4-3	CASSQDRKPYEQYF	TGCGCCAGCAGCCAAGATCGTAAACCCTACGAGCAGTACTTC
.	TRBJ2-2	.	TRBV3-1/TRBV3-2	CASSQEAGSSTGELFF	TGTGCCAGCAGCCAAGAGGCAGGGAGTTCAACCGGGGAGCTGTTTTTT
.	TRBJ1-3	.	TRBV18	CASSPEEGQLGGNTIYF	TGTGCCAGCTCACCCGAAGAGGGGCAGCTCGGGGGAAACACCATATATTTT
TRBD2	TRBJ2-4	.	TRBV6-2/TRBV6-3	CASSYSVGTSGSILAKNIQYF	TGTGCCAGCAGTTACTCCGTCGGGACTAGCGGGAGTATCCTAGCCAAAAACATTCAGTACTTC
.	TRBJ1-1	few	TRBV9	CASSPGVGTEAFF	TGTGCCAGCAGCCCCGGTGTTGGCACTGAAGCTTTCTTT
.	TRBJ1-1	few	TRBV3-1/TRBV3-2	CASSPRRQGPGGNTEAFF	TGTGCCAGCAGCCCCCGGAGGCAGGGGCCGGGCGGGAACACTGAAGCTTTCTTT
TRBD2	TRBJ2-2	.	TRBV5-4	CASTRGGLAGFDGELFF	TGTGCCAGCACCCGGGGGGGTCTAGCGGGATTTGACGGGGAGCTGTTTTTT
.	TRBJ2-7	.	TRBV5-1	CASSYDWGSVGEQYF	TGCGCCAGCAGCTATGACTGGGGTTCGGTGGGAGAGCAGTACTTC
.	TRBJ2-3	.	TRBV27	CASSLRGTDTQYF	TGTGCCAGCAGTTTAAGGGGCACAGATACGCAGTATTTT
.	TRBJ2-1	.	TRBV20-1	CRGPCEQFF	TGCAGAGGGCCCTGCGAGCAGTTCTTC
.	TRBJ1-3	.	TRBV5-1	CASSPGPSGNTIYF	TGCGCCAGCAGCCCCGGACCAAGCGGAAACACCATATATTTT
.	TRBJ1-6	.	TRBV19	CASSGQVEARGNSPLHF	TGTGCCAGTAGTGGTCAGGTTGAAGCAAGAGGCAATTCACCCCTCCACTTT
TRBD2	TRBJ2-3	.	TRBV6-5	CASSYSTSGGDTQYF	TGTGCCAGCAGTTACTCGACTAGCGGGGGGGATACGCAGTATTTT
.	TRBJ1-6	.	TRBV7-9	CASSFGAGRSPLHF	TGTGCCAGCAGCTTTGGGGCAGGGAGGTCACCCCTCCACTTT
.	TRBJ2-1	.	TRBV5-6	CASSLVALEYNEQFF	TGTGCCAGCAGCTTGGTAGCGTTAGAATACAATGAGCAGTTCTTC
.	TRBJ2-7	.	TRBV2	CASGRWVYEQYF	TGTGCCAGCGGTCGATGGGTTTACGAGCAGTACTTC
TRBD2	TRBJ2-2	.	TRBV4-3	CASSPRLAGAAGTGELFF	TGCGCCAGCAGCCCCCGGCTAGCGGGAGCCGCGGGGACCGGGGAGCTGTTTTTT
.	TRBJ2-3	.	TRBV7-2	CASSLNGGQGTQYF	TGTGCCAGCAGCTTAAATGGGGGGCAGGGTACGCAGTATTTT
.	TRBJ2-3	.	TRBV5-6	CASFLAGRPSTDTQYF	TGTGCCAGCTTCTTGGCGGGGAGACCTAGCACAGATACGCAGTATTTT
TRBD1	TRBJ1-3	.	TRBV7-2	CASSSTGDSGNTIYF	TGTGCCAGCAGCTCAACAGGGGACTCTGGAAACACCATATATTTT
.	TRBJ2-1	once	TRBV14	CASSRELSGEQFF	TGTGCCAGCAGTCGGGAGTTATCGGGTGAGCAGTTCTTC
.	TRBJ1-2	.	TRBV11-2	CASSPFRVNAGYTF	TGTGCCAGCAGCCCCTTCCGTGTCAACGCTGGCTACACCTTC
TRBD2	TRBJ2-1	.	TRBV2	CASRVGLAGGDEQFF	TGTGCCAGCAGAGTAGGACTAGCGGGAGGCGATGAGCAGTTCTTC
.	TRBJ2-7	.	TRBV18	CASSPPSQEDLKQYF	TGTGCCAGCTCACCACCTTCCCAGGAGGACTTAAAGCAGTACTTC
.	TRBJ1-2	.	TRBV9	CASSRQGTGYTF	TGTGCCAGCAGCCGGCAGGGGACGGGCTACACCTTC